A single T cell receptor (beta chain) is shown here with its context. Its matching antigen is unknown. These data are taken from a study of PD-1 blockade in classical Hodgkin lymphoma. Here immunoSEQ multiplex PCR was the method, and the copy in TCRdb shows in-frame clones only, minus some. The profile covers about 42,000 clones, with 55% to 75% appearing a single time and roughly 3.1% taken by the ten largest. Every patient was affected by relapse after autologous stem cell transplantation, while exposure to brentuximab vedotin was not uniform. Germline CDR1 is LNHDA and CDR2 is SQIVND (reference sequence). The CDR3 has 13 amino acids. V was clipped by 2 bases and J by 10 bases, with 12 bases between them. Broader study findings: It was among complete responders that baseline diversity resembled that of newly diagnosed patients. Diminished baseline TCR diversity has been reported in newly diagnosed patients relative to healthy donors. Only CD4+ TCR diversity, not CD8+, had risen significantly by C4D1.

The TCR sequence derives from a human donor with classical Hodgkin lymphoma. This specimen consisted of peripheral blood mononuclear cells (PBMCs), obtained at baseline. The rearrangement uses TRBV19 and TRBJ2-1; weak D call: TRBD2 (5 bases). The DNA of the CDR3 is TGTGCCAGTAGTATAATTGGGGAGTACGAGCAGTTCTTC. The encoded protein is CASSIIGEYEQFF.